This paragraph covers one T cell receptor beta chain sequence. At least ten counts were recorded for this clonotype. Its target antigen remains unknown. No per-base quality is available; no much larger clone lies one base away. In the germline V gene, CDR1 corresponds to MDHEN and CDR2 to SYDVKM. There are 16 amino acids in the CDR3, from cysteine to phenylalanine inclusive. This entry keeps only the CDR3 DNA: 48 bases, framed from base 1. The junction shows trimming of 2 bases on V and 1 base on J, and the gene matches do not reach 5 bases of it. The data belong to a study of T cells in Graves' hyperthyroidism and ophthalmopathy (dated by TCRdb to about 2019). In the study overall: Peripheral blood was collected at initial diagnosis, before any treatment. An independent validation cohort of around 20 hyperthyroidism patients and about 15 patients who later progressed to ophthalmopathy tested prospective prediction of ophthalmopathy. The 100 discovery patients were randomly split 7:3 into training and test sets. To identify distinguishing TCR V-J signatures, a discovery cohort of roughly 100 patients was used, comprising approximately 40 with Graves' ophthalmopathy and around 60 with stable Graves' hyperthyroidism. The paper reports TCR Vbeta CDR3 sequencing of approximately 140 peripheral blood samples: around 41 ophthalmopathy, 70 to 85 hyperthyroidism and around 17 progressor patients. In addition, the study compared T-cell repertoires in thyroid tissue and in blood from roughly six Graves' hyperthyroidism patients. After blood sampling, hyperthyroidism patients were treated with methimazole at a starting dose of 30 mg daily, and ophthalmopathy patients were treated with high-dose intravenous methylprednisolone. Here is what the overall study found, with its caveats: In validation, progression to ophthalmopathy was predicted by the model with 70.59% sensitivity and 72% to 85% specificity, a median of about 6.4 months before onset. Blood samples also contained most of the expanded thyroid clonotypes (frequency above 0.001), which suggests that blood repertoires may reflect thyroid immune responses. Sample size was not statistically predetermined, and blinding of investigators to group allocation was not performed. In cross-validation, a model built on a 13 V-J signature told ophthalmopathy apart from stable hyperthyroidism with approximately 90% sensitivity and about 81% specificity, and in testing the same model reached 80%/75%.

A patient counted as having stable Graves' hyperthyroidism if no progression to ophthalmopathy occurred over 18 months of follow-up. Hyperthyroidism patients were newly diagnosed, with disease duration under 2 months, and aged 18 to 65 years. Exclusion was applied to patients with uncontrolled infections, other autoimmune diseases, pregnancy or lactation. Diagnoses relied on clinical symptoms, serum thyroxine and TRAb, thyroid ultrasound and orbital computed tomography. PBMCs were separated from roughly 10 ml of fresh peripheral blood using Ficoll-Paque density gradient centrifugation. Total RNA was extracted with Trizol reagent, and quality was checked on an Agilent 2100 Bioanalyzer. TCR beta CDR3 regions were amplified from RNA transcripts. The first round of RT-PCR for the TCR CDR3 was performed with the HTBI primer set and the Qiagen OneStep RT-PCR kit. A second multiplex PCR round built the libraries, followed by size selection and purification. The libraries were sequenced on an Illumina HiSeq2000 using paired-end 100 bp reads. The paper's processing steps were these. SOAPnuke was used to process the raw data, throwing out any read that contained adapters or uncalled bases, had a mean Phred below 15, or lacked an exact constant-primer or identifier match. COPE v1.2.5 was used to merge high-quality paired reads, and clonotypes were defined as unique nucleotide sequences. MiTCR v1.1 was used to align clonotypes to the IMGT TRBV, TRBD and TRBJ reference segments. Analysis was restricted to V-J combinations with a frequency above 0.0001, which covered approximately 99% of repertoires. The TCS score was defined as F50 (clonal expansion) divided by E x V (chaos), with BLOSUM62-based TCRdist calculated between CDR3 peptides within each V-J. Welch's t-statistics and random forest reduced 500 to 650 V-J features to under 15, which were used in a naive Bayes classifier (R e1071). In-frame beta chains were kept once TCRdb had trimmed the public reads at Q25 with fastp and called clones with MiXCR. Each CDR3 protein gets just one entry, which takes the most common genes and DNA from the rows behind it. The authors' filters were not applied to this entry. This sample comprises fewer than 350,000 distinct CDR3 sequences, 15% to 20% of them detected only once. The ten top clones hold 45% to 50% of the sample.

The sample was blood. This chain joins TRBV28 to TRBJ2-5; 9 middle bases align to TRBD1. This TCR derives from a woman aged 50 to 65 with Graves' hyperthyroidism. The sequence in DNA is TGTGCCAGCAGTTTAGGGACAGGGACCTTCCAAGAGACCCAGTACTTC. Its amino acids are CASSLGTGTFQETQYF. With all but the CDR3 taken from the reference TRBV28 and TRBJ2-5 genes, the full variable domain is: DVKVTQSSRYLVKRTGEKVFLECVQDMDHENMFWYRQDPGLGLRLIYFSYDVKMKEKGDIPEGYSVSREKKERFSLILESASTNQTSMYLCASSLGTGTFQETQYFGPGTRLLVL.